The 21 T cell receptor beta chains presented below share a single source sample, sequenced in a study of regulatory T cells in long-lasting Graves disease. Arm-PCR of CDR3 regions with iRepertoire HTBI primers generated TCR beta libraries. One entry per CDR3 protein, called by TCRdb with MiXCR from the multiplex PCR reads. The repertoire includes around 460,000 distinct CDR3 sequences, 20% to 25% of them detected once, and more than 6% sits in the top ten. Time point meaning: persistent/refractory GD, antithyroid drugs over 5 years with positive TRAb. Preparation of the TCR library used RNA extracted from PBMCs. Material: peripheral blood mononuclear cells (PBMCs), obtained when the disease was refractory, from a patient treated with antithyroid drugs. These receptors all stem from a female donor with Graves disease.

This clonotype was counted many times. This rearrangement joins TRBV2 to TRBJ1-2; no reliable D call. With 4 bases removed from V and 4 bases from J, the gap between germline ends came to 16 bases. The CDR3 is made up of 15 amino acids. Germline values: CDR1 SNHLY, CDR2 FYNNEI. The chain's CDR3 is CASSVFRDPSYGYTF. Here the CDR3 DNA reads TGTGCCAGCAGTGTATTTCGGGATCCGAGCTATGGCTACACCTTC.

This clonotype was found many times. The genes are TRBV6-1 and TRBJ2-7; D gene unclear. This CDR3 has 16 amino acids. V was pared by 5 bases and J by 6 bases, with 23 bases between. Germline CDR1 MNHNS, CDR2 SASEGT. CDR3 nucleotide sequence: TGTGCCAGCAGTCTGGGTCTCGGCGGTGGGGTGAGCGAGCAGTACTTC. Translated: CASSLGLGGGVSEQYF.

The chain combines TRBV9 with TRBJ1-1; 10 bases align to TRBD1. This CDR3 has 16 residues. After removal of 0 bases from V and 0 bases from J, the junction contained 2 bases not matched to a gene. Germline V gene sequence: CDR1 SGDLS, CDR2 YYNGEE. CDR3 sequence: CASSVAGTGVNTEAFF. For the CDR3, the DNA is TGTGCCAGCAGCGTAGCCGGGACAGGGGTGAACACTGAAGCTTTCTTT.

This clonotype was picked up many times. The gene calls are TRBV5-5 and TRBJ2-2; 8 nucleotides agree with TRBD2. Germline CDR1 SGHKS, CDR2 YYEKEE (reference sequence). The CDR3 consists of 15 residues. J gave up 4 bases and V 2 bases, and 4 bases lay outside the gene matches. CDR3 amino acids: CASSLQAGATGELFF. In DNA, the CDR3 is TGTGCCAGCAGCTTACAAGCGGGAGCCACCGGGGAGCTGTTTTTT.

The rearrangement joins TRBV28 to TRBJ1-1, with 8 bases aligning to TRBD1. Trimming at V came to 5 bases and at J to 3 bases, leaving 8 bases not matched to a gene. Germline V gives CDR1 MDHEN, CDR2 SYDVKM. This CDR3 is built from 15 residues. The CDR3 loop is CASSLQGALDTEAFF. In nucleotides, the CDR3 is TGTGCCAGCAGTCTCCAGGGGGCTTTGGACACTGAAGCTTTCTTT.

This clonotype appeared many times. V is TRBV15 and J is TRBJ1-1; D not certain. Trimming removed 5 bases from V and 2 bases from J, with 9 bases in between. The CDR3 is 13 amino acids. Germline CDR1 reads LNHNV; CDR2 reads YYDKDF (reference sequence). CDR3 region: CATSLWSNTEAFF. CDR3 DNA: TGTGCCACCAGCCTCTGGAGCAACACTGAAGCTTTCTTT.

The rearrangement uses TRBV7-2 and TRBJ2-7, with D hard to call. CDR3 length equals 14 residues. Per germline, CDR1 SGHTA and CDR2 FQGNSA. Trimming left V 5 bases short and J 7 bases short, with 18 bases between. CDR3 sequence: CASSPQPYVAEQYF. Here the CDR3 DNA reads TGTGCCAGCAGCCCCCAACCGTACGTGGCAGAGCAGTACTTC.

In this sample, this clonotype turned up a few times. The chain joins TRBV29-1 to TRBJ1-1, with unresolved D. The germline gives CDR1 SQVTM, CDR2 ANQGSEA. Trimming cost V 1 base and J 6 bases, with 12 bases left between them. The CDR3 runs to 13 residues. The CDR3 protein is CSVEAMRLSEAFF. CDR3 nucleotide sequence: TGCAGCGTTGAAGCTATGCGACTCTCTGAAGCTTTCTTT.

The rearrangement joins TRBV5-1 to TRBJ2-7; D is ambiguous. V dropped 6 bases and J dropped 2 bases, with 15 bases sitting between them. CDR1 and CDR2 from the germline V gene are SGHRS and YFSETQ. The CDR3 length is 14 residues. This chain's CDR3 is CASTVVPGPYEQYF. The CDR3 DNA reads TGCGCCAGCACCGTCGTACCTGGACCCTACGAGCAGTACTTC.

This chain joins TRBV19 and TRBJ1-5; D is possibly TRBD1 (6 bases). V was cut by 6 bases and J by 7 bases, with 16 bases left in between. From germline, CDR1 is LNHDA and CDR2 SQIVND (reference sequence). This CDR3 region has 14 residues. For the CDR3, the DNA is TGTGCCAGTAGCCCTTCAGGGGAGAACCAGCCCCAGCATTTT. It yields the protein CASSPSGENQPQHF.

This clonotype appeared many times. The chain employs TRBV2 and TRBJ1-6; a possible D gene is TRBD1 (5 bases). This CDR3 contains 15 residues. V gave up 7 bases and J gave up 10 bases, with 20 bases separating them. Germline CDR1 is SNHLY and CDR2 is FYNNEI. CDR3 protein: CASNVGGGRRSPLHF. CDR3 nucleotides: TGTGCCAGCAATGTGGGGGGAGGAAGAAGGTCACCCCTCCACTTT.

This clonotype was found many times. This sequence joins TRBV2 and TRBJ2-4, with no clear D. Per germline, CDR1 SNHLY and CDR2 FYNNEI. Trimming removed 6 bases at V and 6 bases at J, with 9 bases between. The CDR3 runs 12 residues. In DNA form, the CDR3 reads TGTGCCAGCAGCCCCGTACTAAACATTCAGTACTTC. Translating gives CASSPVLNIQYF.

Comment on this clonotype: A much larger clonotype is one base distant, so this may be a read error. The genes are TRBV12-3 or TRBV12-4 and TRBJ2-7, with D hard to call. The CDR3 runs to 17 residues. V lost 4 bases, J lost 4 bases, and 23 bases lay in between. The CDR3 nucleotides are TGTGCCAGCAGTTCTTTTATGTCGGCAGGAACAGAGTACGAGCAGTACTTC. This gives the protein CASSSFMSAGTEYEQYF.

The rearrangement uses TRBV7-8 and TRBJ2-3; 8 bases agree with TRBD1. The CDR3 consists of 15 residues. Trimming cost V 1 base and J 8 bases; bases outside gene matches: 8. From germline, CDR1 is SGHVS and CDR2 FQNEAQ. The CDR3 spells CASSLGGQGGGTQYF. The CDR3 DNA sequence: TGTGCCAGCAGCTTAGGCGGACAGGGTGGGGGTACGCAGTATTTT.

This chain's CDR3 is CASIHIPGSPLHF. CDR3 DNA: TGTGCCAGCATCCATATTCCTGGGTCACCCCTCCACTTT. The chain carries TRBV12-3 or TRBV12-4 and TRBJ1-6; D is unresolved. Trimming removed 7 bases from V and 10 bases from J, with 14 bases in between. This CDR3 is built from 13 residues.

This clonotype turned up a few times. The V and J genes are TRBV16 and TRBJ1-2; D not resolved. In germline, CDR1 is KGHSY, CDR2 FQNENV. The CDR3 length is 13 residues. V gave up 0 bases and J gave up 4 bases, with 6 bases separating them. CDR3 sequence: CASSQSILYGYTF. CDR3 sequence (DNA): TGTGCCAGCAGCCAATCGATCCTCTATGGCTACACCTTC.

The chain joins TRBV27 to TRBJ1-6, with D maybe TRBD1 (5 bases). Germline-derived CDR1 and CDR2 are MNHEY and SMNVEV (reference sequence). This CDR3 comprises 15 residues. V was shortened by 1 base and J by 7 bases, with 11 bases between the two germline ends. This CDR3 is CASSLWGRDNSPLHF. Written as DNA, the CDR3 is TGTGCCAGCAGTTTATGGGGCAGGGACAATTCACCCCTCCACTTT.

This clonotype was picked up one time. This chain links TRBV19 with TRBJ2-5; TRBD2 is a possible D gene (5 bases). CDR3 length: 13 residues. Trimming took 2 bases from V and 5 from J, leaving 9 bases between them. Germline CDR1 LNHDA, CDR2 SQIVND (reference sequence). The CDR3 sequence is CASSIFRGETQYF. CDR3 DNA: TGTGCCAGTAGTATATTTCGAGGGGAGACCCAGTACTTC. Full variable domain (rest looked up from reference TRBV19 and TRBJ2-5): DGGITQSPKYLFRKEGQNVTLSCEQNLNHDAMYWYRQDPGQGLRLIYYSQIVNDFQKGDIAEGYSVSREKKESFPLTVTSAQKNPTAFYLCASSIFRGETQYFGPGTRLLVL.

J is TRBJ2-7 and V is TRBV19, with 8 bases matching TRBD2. V was pared by 5 bases and J by 0 bases, with 9 bases of the junction left unmatched. The CDR3 is 16 amino acids. The germline V gene has CDR1 LNHDA and CDR2 SQIVND (reference sequence). The CDR3 spells CASSVTLAGSSYEQYF. The CDR3 region has the DNA TGTGCCAGTAGTGTAACGTTAGCGGGGAGCTCCTACGAGCAGTACTTC.

In this sample, this clonotype turned up many times. In nucleotides, the CDR3 is TGTGCCATCAGTGAAGATCTGGGGGGCTGGCGGAGCCGAGCTTTCTTT. It yields the protein CAISEDLGGWRSRAFF. The gene calls are TRBV10-3 and TRBJ1-1; D is perhaps TRBD1 (6 bases). The CDR3 sequence is 16 residues long. The V and J ends lost 3 bases and 10 bases respectively, with 24 bases between them. In germline, CDR1 is ENHRY, CDR2 SYGVKD.

As to this clonotype: This may be a read error: a much more frequent sequence differs by one nucleotide. The V and J genes are TRBV7-8 and TRBJ1-1; D is unresolved. V was shortened by 4 bases and J by 0 bases, with 6 bases between the two germline ends. This CDR3 region has 13 residues. CDR1 SGHVS and CDR2 FQNEAQ come from the germline V gene. In DNA form, the CDR3 reads TGTGCCAGCAGCTCCCAGGTGAACACTGAAGCTTTCTTT. Protein product: CASSSQVNTEAFF.